The clone carrying this TCR beta chain was seen a single time. Primers included in the PCR were 60 Vbeta and 13 Jbeta primers. The table came from immunoSEQ multiplex PCR; TCRdb's copy has only in-frame clones and leaves some out. In the table there are some 190,000 clones, around 78% of which are singletons. The CDR3 is made up of 14 amino acids. V lost 7 bases and J lost 2, with 14 bases in between. Germline CDR1 is SGHRS and CDR2 is YFSETQ. This specimen belongs to a study of cytomegalovirus exposure and HLA in healthy donors. The origin of this receptor is a man aged 18 to 29 in good health and CMV-seronegative. The sample consisted of PBMCs. The chain uses TRBV5-1 and TRBJ2-3; D might be TRBD1 (6 bases). The CDR3 sequence is CASYRDTYTDTQYF. CDR3 sequence (DNA): TGCGCCAGCTATCGGGACACCTACACAGATACGCAGTATTTT.